A selection of T cell receptor beta chains follows, all from one sample in a study of cytomegalovirus exposure and HLA in healthy donors. The table came from immunoSEQ multiplex PCR; TCRdb's copy has only in-frame clones and leaves some out. The sample holds approximately 130,000 clones; around 72% are singletons and the top ten take roughly 4%. The specimen was PBMCs. Receptor source: a man in his forties or fifties in good health and CMV-seropositive. CDR3s include the opening cysteine and the closing phenylalanine or tryptophan. The order of the fields is V gene, J gene, CDR3 protein.

TRBV7-9	TRBJ1-1	CSSSLLGQGPPAFF
TRBV9	TRBJ2-4	CASSVDAGDIQYF
TRBV5-4	TRBJ1-1	CASSGGQLLTEAFF
TRBV28	TRBJ1-3	CASSLASRSGNTIYF
TRBV5-1	TRBJ2-7	CASSLAASGGHHEQYF
TRBV5-5	TRBJ2-3	CASSRLATSTDTQYF
TRBV6-6	TRBJ2-1	CASSTSGTSGYNEQFF
TRBV19	TRBJ1-5	CASKFRGGDQPQHF
TRBV5-1	TRBJ1-2	CASSPAPVRGGYTF
TRBV15	TRBJ1-5	CATSRDGAGGQPQHF
TRBV5-5	TRBJ1-1	CASSPSRDRVRAEAFF
TRBV7-9	TRBJ1-2	CASSPLGGSGGYTF
TRBV19	TRBJ1-2	CASSIGQDYGYTF
TRBV10-3	TRBJ1-1	CAISDSDRGGEAFF
TRBV5-1	TRBJ1-4	CASSLDTAGITGVEKLFF
TRBV5-1	TRBJ2-1	CASSLQGLAGGPNEQFF
TRBV7-3	TRBJ2-1	CASSLQRGGYNEQFF
TRBV9	TRBJ1-1	CASSVGQTNTEAFF
TRBV6-6	TRBJ1-2	CASSYSQGPNGYTF
TRBV28	TRBJ1-5	CASIAGFGQPQHF
TRBV6-5	TRBJ1-1	CASRKRDRGREAFF
TRBV4-2	TRBJ2-1	CASSLTLAGGSYNEQFF
TRBV11-3	NA	CASSLDLGQGSYEQYF
TRBV19	TRBJ2-7	CASRMTKSSYEQYF
TRBV25-1	TRBJ1-1	CASSASPYRASNTEAFF
TRBV7-2	TRBJ2-1	CASSLTDNEQFF
TRBV7-6	TRBJ2-7	CASSLDRGSYEQYF
TRBV2	TRBJ1-6	CASGGDSPLHF
TRBV7-8	TRBJ2-7	CASSSGATAYEQYF
TRBV5-6	NA	CASSDRGLYEQYF
TRBV9	TRBJ2-2	CASSVAGFNTGELFF
TRBV7-9	TRBJ2-2	CASARGGSTGELFF
TRBV5-1	TRBJ2-3	CASSLISGGADTQYF
TRBV7-9	TRBJ1-4	CASSLVVGREDEKLFF
TRBV27	TRBJ1-2	CASSPTSPRQGYTF
TRBV5-4	TRBJ1-2	CASSQSRGGYGYTF
TRBV7-9	TRBJ2-4	CSSSPGRDIQYF
TRBV18	TRBJ2-2	CASSPRSSGTGELFF
TRBV5-1	TRBJ2-3	CASSTSGRRDTQYF
TRBV11-3	TRBJ2-2	CASSQKRRLNTGELFF
TRBV18	TRBJ2-1	CASSPRRPGLAGEATRNEQFF
TRBV12-5	TRBJ2-5	CASGLLAGGRGPGETQYF
TRBV29-1	TRBJ1-2	CSVDLGYTF
TRBV6-5	TRBJ2-1	CASSYSPAGVYNEQFF
TRBV5-4	TRBJ1-1	CASSLLMDRNTEAFF
TRBV20-1	TRBJ1-1	CGTGDTEAFF
TRBV12-5	TRBJ1-1	CASGLRGLDTEAFF
TRBV9	TRBJ2-1	CATTRTSSYNEQFF
TRBV7-9	TRBJ1-4	CASSRRGEKLFF
TRBV7-7	TRBJ2-5	CASSQEGGETQYF
TRBV6-1	TRBJ2-1	CASIPTGAGGEQFF
TRBV18	TRBJ1-1	CASSPRTVNTEAFF
TRBV5-6	TRBJ2-3	CASSLGPRGQYF
TRBV2	TRBJ1-5	CASSERGTGVGQPQHF
TRBV7-9	TRBJ2-1	CASSLGTSGSRFF
TRBV21-1	TRBJ2-7	CASSRDREVSREQYF
TRBV10-3	TRBJ2-2	CAISVLGGNTGELSF